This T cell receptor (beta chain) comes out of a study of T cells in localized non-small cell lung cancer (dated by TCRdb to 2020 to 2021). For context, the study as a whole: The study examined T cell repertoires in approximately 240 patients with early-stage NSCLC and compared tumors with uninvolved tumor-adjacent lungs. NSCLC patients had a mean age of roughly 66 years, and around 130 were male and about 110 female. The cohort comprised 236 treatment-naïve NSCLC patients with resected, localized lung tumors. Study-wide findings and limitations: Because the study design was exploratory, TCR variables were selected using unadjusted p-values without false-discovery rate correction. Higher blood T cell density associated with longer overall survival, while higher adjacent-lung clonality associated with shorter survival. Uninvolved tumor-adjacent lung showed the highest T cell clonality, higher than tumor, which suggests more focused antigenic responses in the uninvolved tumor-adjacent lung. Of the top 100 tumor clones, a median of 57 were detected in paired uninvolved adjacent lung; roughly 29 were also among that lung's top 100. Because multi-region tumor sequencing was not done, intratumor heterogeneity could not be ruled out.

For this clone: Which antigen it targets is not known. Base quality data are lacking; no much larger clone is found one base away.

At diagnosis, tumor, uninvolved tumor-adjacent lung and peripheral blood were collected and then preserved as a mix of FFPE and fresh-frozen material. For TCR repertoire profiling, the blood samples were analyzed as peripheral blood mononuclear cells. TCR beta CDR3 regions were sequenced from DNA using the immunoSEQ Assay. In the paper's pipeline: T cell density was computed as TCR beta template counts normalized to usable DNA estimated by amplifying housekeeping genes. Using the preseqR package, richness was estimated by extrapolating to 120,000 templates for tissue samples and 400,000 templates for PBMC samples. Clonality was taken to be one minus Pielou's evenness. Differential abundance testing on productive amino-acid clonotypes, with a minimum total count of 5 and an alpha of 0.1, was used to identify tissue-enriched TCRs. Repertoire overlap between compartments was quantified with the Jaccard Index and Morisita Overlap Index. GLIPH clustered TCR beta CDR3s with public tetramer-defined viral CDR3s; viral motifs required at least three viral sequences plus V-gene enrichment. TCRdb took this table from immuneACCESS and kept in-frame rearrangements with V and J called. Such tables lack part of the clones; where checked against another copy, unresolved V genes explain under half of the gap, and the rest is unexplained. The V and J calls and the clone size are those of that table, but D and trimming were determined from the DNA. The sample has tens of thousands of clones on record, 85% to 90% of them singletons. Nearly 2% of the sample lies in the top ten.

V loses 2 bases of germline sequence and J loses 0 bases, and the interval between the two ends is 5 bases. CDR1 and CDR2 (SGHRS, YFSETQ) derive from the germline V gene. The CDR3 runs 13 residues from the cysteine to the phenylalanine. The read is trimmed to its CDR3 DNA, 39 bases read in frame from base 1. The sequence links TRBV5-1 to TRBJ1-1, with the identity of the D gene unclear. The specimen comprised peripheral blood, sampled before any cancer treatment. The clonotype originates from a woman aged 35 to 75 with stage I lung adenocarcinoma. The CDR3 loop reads CASSLVLNTEAFF. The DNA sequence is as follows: TGCGCCAGCAGCTTAGTGCTGAACACTGAAGCTTTCTTT.